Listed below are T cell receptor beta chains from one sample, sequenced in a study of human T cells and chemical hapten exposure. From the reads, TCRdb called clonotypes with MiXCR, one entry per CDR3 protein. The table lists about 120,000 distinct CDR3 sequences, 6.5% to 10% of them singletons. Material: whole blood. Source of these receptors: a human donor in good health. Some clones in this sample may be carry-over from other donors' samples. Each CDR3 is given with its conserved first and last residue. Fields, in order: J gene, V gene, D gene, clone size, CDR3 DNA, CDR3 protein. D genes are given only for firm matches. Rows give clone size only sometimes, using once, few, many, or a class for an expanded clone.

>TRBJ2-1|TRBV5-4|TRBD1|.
TGTGCCAGCAGCTTGGGTTCAGGGGGATACGGTGAGCAGTTCTTC
CASSLGSGGYGEQFF
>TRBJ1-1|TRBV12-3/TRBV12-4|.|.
TGTGCCAGCAGCAGGGGCTCAGAAGTGGGAGCTTTCTTT
CASSRGSEVGAFF
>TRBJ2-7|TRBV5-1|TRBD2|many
TGCGCCAGCAGCTTACCGGGACTAGAGTACGAGCAGTACTTC
CASSLPGLEYEQYF
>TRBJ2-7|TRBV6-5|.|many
TGTGCCAGCAGTTACTCCTCGGTGCCGGGGTACGAGCAGTACTTC
CASSYSSVPGYEQYF
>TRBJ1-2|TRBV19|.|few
TGTGCCAGTAGTATAGCCGCGGACAATCCTAACTATGGCTACACCTTC
CASSIAADNPNYGYTF
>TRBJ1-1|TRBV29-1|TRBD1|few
TGCAGCGGTGACAGGGGATCGAACACTGAAGCTTTCTTT
CSGDRGSNTEAFF
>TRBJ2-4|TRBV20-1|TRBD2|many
TGCAGTGCTAGAGATAGCGGGAGGGCCAAAAACATTCAGTACTTC
CSARDSGRAKNIQYF
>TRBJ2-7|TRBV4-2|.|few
TGTGCCAGCAGCCAAGAAATAGTACAGTACTACGAGCAGTACTTC
CASSQEIVQYYEQYF
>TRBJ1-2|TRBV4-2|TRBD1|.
TGTGCCAGCAGCCAAGATCGGACAGGGCAGTATGGCTACACCTTC
CASSQDRTGQYGYTF
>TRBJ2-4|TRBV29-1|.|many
TGCAGCGTTGCATTCATCCCCGGGGAGGCCAAAAACATTCAGTACTTC
CSVAFIPGEAKNIQYF
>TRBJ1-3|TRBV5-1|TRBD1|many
TGCGCCAGCAGCGAAGGACAGGGGGCTGGAAACACCATATATTTT
CASSEGQGAGNTIYF
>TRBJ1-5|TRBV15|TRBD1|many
TGTGCCACCAGCAGAGTGGGACAGGTCGTCGGTCAGCCCCAGCATTTT
CATSRVGQVVGQPQHF
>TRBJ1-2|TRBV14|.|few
TGTGCCAGCAGCCATTTCTTACAGGACCCACCCGGCTACACCTTC
CASSHFLQDPPGYTF
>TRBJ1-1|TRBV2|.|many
TGTGCCAGCAGTGAACGGCCCGAAGGGGCCACTGAAGCTTTCTTT
CASSERPEGATEAFF
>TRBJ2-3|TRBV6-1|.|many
TGTGCCAGCAGTGAATGGGTAGGGGGCACAGATACGCAGTATTTT
CASSEWVGGTDTQYF
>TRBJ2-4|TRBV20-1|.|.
TGCAGTGCTATCCCTTTGGGCAGGGGTCAAAACATTCAGTACTTC
CSAIPLGRGQNIQYF
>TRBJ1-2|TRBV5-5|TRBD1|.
TGTGCCAGCAGCTTGGTGGACAGGGCTTTGTCGTATGGCTACACCTTC
CASSLVDRALSYGYTF
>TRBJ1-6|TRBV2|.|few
TGTGCCAGCAATGACCGGGAAACATATAATTCACCCCTCCACTTT
CASNDRETYNSPLHF
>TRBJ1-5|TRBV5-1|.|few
TGCGCCAGCAGCTCCGTAGGCGGGAATCAGCCCCAGCATTTT
CASSSVGGNQPQHF
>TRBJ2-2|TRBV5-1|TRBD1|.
TGCGCCAGCAGCCACGCCGGGACAGGGGACACCGGGGAGCTGTTTTTT
CASSHAGTGDTGELFF
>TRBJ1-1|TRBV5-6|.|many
TGTGCCAGCAGCGGGGAGGCAGGGGCGTCCACTGAAGCTTTCTTT
CASSGEAGASTEAFF
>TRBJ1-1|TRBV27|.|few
TGTGCCAGCAGTTCCCCAACAAGGGGAACTGAAGCTTTCTTT
CASSSPTRGTEAFF
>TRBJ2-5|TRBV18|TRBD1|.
TGTGCCAGCTCACCAACGACAGGGGGTAAAGAGACCCAGTACTTC
CASSPTTGGKETQYF
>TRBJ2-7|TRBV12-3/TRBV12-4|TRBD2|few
TGTGCCAGCAGCCCTACTAGCGCCTTCTACGAGCAGTACTTC
CASSPTSAFYEQYF
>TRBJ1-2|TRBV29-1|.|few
TGCAGCGTCGGGGATCCGGATGGCTACACCTTC
CSVGDPDGYTF
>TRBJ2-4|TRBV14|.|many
TGTGCCAGCAGCCCACAGGGAGCCAAAAACATTCAGTACTTC
CASSPQGAKNIQYF
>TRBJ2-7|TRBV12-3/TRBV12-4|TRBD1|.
TGTGCCAGCAGTTTCCAGGACAGGGAATCCGAGCAGTACTTC
CASSFQDRESEQYF
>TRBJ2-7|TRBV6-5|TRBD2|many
TGTGCCAGCACCCCACTAGCGGGGGGGCTCCACGAGCAGTACTTC
CASTPLAGGLHEQYF
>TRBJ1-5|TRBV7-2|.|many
TGTGCCAGCAGCTTCGGACAGCTTAGCAATCAGCCCCAGCATTTT
CASSFGQLSNQPQHF
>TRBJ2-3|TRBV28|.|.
TGTGCCAGCGGGTCTCCGGGGCGGAGGGGAGATACGCAGTATTTT
CASGSPGRRGDTQYF
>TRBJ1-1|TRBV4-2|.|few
TGTGCCAGCAGCCAAACGGACATATCGAACACTGAAGCTTTCTTT
CASSQTDISNTEAFF
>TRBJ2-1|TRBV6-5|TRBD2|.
TGTGCCAGCAGTTACTGGGGGACTAGCGGGAGCGGCGGAAATGAGCAGTTCTTC
CASSYWGTSGSGGNEQFF
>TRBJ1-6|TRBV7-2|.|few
TGTGCCAGCAGCTTAGAATTCGGGGCCCCCTCCCTCCACTTT
CASSLEFGAPSLHF
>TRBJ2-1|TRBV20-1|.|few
TGCAGTGCTAGAGATGAGCCCTACAATGAGCAGTTCTTC
CSARDEPYNEQFF
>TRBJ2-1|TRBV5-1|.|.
TGCGCCAGCAGCTTGTTTCTAGGGGAAAATGAGCAGTTCTTC
CASSLFLGENEQFF
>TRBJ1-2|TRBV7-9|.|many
TGTGCCAGCAGCCCCCGCCGGGAATGGGTTTGGGCTAACTATGGCTACACCTTC
CASSPRREWVWANYGYTF
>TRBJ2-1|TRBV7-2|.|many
TGTGCCAGCAGCTTAGCGCTGGGACTTAGGAGCTCCTACAATGAGCAGTTCTTC
CASSLALGLRSSYNEQFF
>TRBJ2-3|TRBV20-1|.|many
TGCAGTGCTAGAGACGGGCCTTATACGCAGTATTTT
CSARDGPYTQYF
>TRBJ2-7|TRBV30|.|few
TGTGCCTGGAGTTCCCAGATGGGGCCCTACGAGCAGTACTTC
CAWSSQMGPYEQYF
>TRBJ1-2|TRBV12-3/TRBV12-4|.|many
TGTGCCAGCAGTTTAGGTCTCCGCGGCTACACCTTC
CASSLGLRGYTF
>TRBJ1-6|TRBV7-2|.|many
TGTGCCAGCAGCTTAGTTGAGAGGGGGGGGCAACCCCTCCACTTT
CASSLVERGGQPLHF
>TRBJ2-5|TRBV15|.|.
TGTGCCACCAGCAGAGATTTTCAAGAGACCCAGTACTTC
CATSRDFQETQYF
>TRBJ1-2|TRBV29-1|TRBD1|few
TGCAGCGTTGAGACAAGACCGGGACAGCTAAACTATGGCTACACCTTC
CSVETRPGQLNYGYTF
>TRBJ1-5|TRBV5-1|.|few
TGCGCCAGCAGCTTGAGGGGGGCCGACAATCAGCCCCAGCATTTT
CASSLRGADNQPQHF
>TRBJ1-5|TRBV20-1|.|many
TGCAGTGCTAGAGAAGGGACCACGAATCAGCCCCAGCATTTT
CSAREGTTNQPQHF
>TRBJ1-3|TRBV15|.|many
TGTGCCACCAGCAGAGGAGGAAACACCATATATTTT
CATSRGGNTIYF
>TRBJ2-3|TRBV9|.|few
TGTGCCAGCAGCTCTAGAGAAGATACGCAGTATTTT
CASSSREDTQYF
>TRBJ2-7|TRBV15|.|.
TGTGCCACCAGCAGAGATAGAACAGGGTACGAGCAGTACTTC
CATSRDRTGYEQYF
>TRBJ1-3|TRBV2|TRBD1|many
TGTGCCAGCGAATGGGGACAGGGCCGCGGGGACACCATATATTTT
CASEWGQGRGDTIYF
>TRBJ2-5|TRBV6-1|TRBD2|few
TGTGCCAGCTGCCCGGAGGGGAGGGTCCAAGAGACCCAGTACTTC
CASCPEGRVQETQYF
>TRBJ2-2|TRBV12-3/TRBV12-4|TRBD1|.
TGTGCCAGCAGTAAACGGGACAGGGACACCGGGGAGCTGTTTTTT
CASSKRDRDTGELFF
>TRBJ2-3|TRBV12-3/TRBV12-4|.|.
TGTGCCAGCAGTCCAGGAGCGGATAACACAGATACGCAGTATTTT
CASSPGADNTDTQYF
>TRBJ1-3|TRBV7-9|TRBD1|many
TGTGCCAGCAGCTTAGCTGGGACAGCCTCTGGAAACACCATATATTTT
CASSLAGTASGNTIYF
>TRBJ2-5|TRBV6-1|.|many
TGTGCCGGTAACAGGAGACCCCAAGAGACCCAGTACTTC
CAGNRRPQETQYF